This T cell receptor (beta chain) was captured in a study of control samples from healthy donors and cancer patients. The repertoire was sequenced with immunoSEQ multiplex PCR; TCRdb's copy has only in-frame clones and lacks some. The sample lists 140,000 or so clones; around 94% were seen once. The specimen sequenced was PBMCs. The clonotype originates from a man aged 55 to 70 with colorectal cancer.

In DNA, the CDR3 is TGTGCCAGCAGTTCCGACAGGGGAAACAATCAGCCCCAGCATTTT. This codes for CASSSDRGNNQPQHF. V usage is TRBV6-5 and J usage is TRBJ1-5, with TRBD1 matching 8 bases. CDR3 size: 15 residues. After removal of 4 bases from V and 3 bases from J, the junction contained 5 bases not matched to a gene. Germline lookup yields CDR1 MNHEY and CDR2 SVGAGI.